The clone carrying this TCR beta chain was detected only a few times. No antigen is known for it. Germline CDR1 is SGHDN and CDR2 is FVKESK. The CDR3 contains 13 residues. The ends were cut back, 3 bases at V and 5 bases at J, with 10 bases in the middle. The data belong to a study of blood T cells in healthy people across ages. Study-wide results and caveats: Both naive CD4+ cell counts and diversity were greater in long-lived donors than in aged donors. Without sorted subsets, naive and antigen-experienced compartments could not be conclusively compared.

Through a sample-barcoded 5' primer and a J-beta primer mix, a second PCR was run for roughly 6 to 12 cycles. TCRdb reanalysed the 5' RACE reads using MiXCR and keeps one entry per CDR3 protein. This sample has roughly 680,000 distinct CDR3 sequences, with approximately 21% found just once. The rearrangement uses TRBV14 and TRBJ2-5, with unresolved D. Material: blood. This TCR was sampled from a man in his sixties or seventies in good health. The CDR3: CASSHQLTETQYF. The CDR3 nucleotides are TGTGCCAGCAGCCATCAACTAACGGAGACCCAGTACTTC.